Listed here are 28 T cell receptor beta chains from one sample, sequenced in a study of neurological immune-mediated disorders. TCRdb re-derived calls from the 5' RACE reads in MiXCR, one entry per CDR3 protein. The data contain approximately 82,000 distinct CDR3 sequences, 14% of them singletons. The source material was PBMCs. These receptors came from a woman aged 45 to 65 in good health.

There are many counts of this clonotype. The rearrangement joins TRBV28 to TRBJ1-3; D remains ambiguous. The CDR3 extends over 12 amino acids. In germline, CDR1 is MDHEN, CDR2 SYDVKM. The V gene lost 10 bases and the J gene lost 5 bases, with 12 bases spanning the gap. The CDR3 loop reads CATSFLRNTIYF. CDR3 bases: TGTGCCACTTCCTTCCTGAGAAACACCATATATTTT.

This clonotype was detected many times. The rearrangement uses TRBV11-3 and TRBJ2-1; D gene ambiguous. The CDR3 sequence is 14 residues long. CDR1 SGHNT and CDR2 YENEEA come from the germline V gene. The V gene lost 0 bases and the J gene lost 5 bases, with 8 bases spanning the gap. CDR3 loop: CASSLEGIDNEQFF. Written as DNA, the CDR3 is TGTGCCAGCAGCTTAGAGGGGATTGACAATGAGCAGTTCTTC.

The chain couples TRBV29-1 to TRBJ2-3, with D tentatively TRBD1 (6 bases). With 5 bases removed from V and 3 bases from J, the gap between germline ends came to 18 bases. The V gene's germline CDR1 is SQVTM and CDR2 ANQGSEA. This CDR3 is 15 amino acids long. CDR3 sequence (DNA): TGCAGCGTTATAGGGGGTACCCGCGGAACAGATACGCAGTATTTT. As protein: CSVIGGTRGTDTQYF.

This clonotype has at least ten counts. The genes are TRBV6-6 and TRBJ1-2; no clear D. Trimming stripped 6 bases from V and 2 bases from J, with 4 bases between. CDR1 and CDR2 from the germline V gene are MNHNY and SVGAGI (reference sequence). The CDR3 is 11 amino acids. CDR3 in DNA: TGTGCCAGCAGCCGCAACTATGGCTACACCTTC. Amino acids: CASSRNYGYTF.

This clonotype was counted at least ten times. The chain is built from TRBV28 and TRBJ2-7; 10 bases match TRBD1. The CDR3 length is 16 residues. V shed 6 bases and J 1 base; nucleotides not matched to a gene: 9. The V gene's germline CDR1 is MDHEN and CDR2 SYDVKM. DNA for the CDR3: TGTGCCAGCAGGACCCCGGGACAGGGGCCTTCCTACGAGCAGTACTTC. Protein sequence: CASRTPGQGPSYEQYF.

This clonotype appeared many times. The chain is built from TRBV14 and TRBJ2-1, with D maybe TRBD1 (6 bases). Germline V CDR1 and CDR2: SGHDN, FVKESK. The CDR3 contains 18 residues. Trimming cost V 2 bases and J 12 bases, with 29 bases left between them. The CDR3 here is CASSQLQTGPSRPMWQFF. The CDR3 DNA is TGTGCCAGCAGCCAACTTCAAACAGGGCCCTCACGCCCTATGTGGCAGTTCTTC.

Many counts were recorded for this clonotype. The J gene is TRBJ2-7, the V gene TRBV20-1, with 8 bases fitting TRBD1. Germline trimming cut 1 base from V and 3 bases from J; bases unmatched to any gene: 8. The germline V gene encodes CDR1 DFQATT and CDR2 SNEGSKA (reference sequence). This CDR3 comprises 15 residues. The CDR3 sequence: CSARGWAGGYYEQYF. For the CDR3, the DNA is TGCAGTGCTAGAGGGTGGGCAGGGGGCTACTACGAGCAGTACTTC.

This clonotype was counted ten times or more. CDR3 bases: TGTGCCACCAGTGACCAGGGACAGGGGTACGAGCAGTACTTC. Residues: CATSDQGQGYEQYF. The rearrangement joins TRBV24-1 to TRBJ2-7; 10 bases map to TRBD1. The CDR3 contains 14 residues. The V gene's germline CDR1 is KGHDR and CDR2 SFDVKD. V lost 4 bases and J lost 4; bases outside the gene matches: 3.

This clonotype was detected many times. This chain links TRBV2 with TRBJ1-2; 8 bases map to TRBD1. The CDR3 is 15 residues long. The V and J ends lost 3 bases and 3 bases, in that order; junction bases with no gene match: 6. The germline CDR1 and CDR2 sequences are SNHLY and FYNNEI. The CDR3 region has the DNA TGTGCCAGCAGTGAGGGAGACAGGGGATACTATGGCTACACCTTC. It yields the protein CASSEGDRGYYGYTF.

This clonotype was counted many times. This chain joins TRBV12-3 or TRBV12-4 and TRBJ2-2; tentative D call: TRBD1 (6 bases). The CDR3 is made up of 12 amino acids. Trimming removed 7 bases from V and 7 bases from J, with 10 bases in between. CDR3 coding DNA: TGTGCCAGCATGCAGGGGATCGGGGAGCTGTTTTTT. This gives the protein CASMQGIGELFF.

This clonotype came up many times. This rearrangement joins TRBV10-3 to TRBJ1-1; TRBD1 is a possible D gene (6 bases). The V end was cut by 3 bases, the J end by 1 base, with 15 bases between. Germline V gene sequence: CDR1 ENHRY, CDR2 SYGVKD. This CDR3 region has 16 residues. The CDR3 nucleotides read TGTGCCATCAGTGAAACTCAGGGGCTTGGGAACACTGAAGCTTTCTTT. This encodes CAISETQGLGNTEAFF.

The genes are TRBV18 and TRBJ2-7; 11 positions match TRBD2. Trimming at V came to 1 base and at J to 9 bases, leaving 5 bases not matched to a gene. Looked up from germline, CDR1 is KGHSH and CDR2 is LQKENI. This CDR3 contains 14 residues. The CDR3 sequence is CASSPLLAGEVQYF. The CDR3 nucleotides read TGTGCCAGCTCACCACTACTAGCGGGAGAGGTGCAGTACTTC.

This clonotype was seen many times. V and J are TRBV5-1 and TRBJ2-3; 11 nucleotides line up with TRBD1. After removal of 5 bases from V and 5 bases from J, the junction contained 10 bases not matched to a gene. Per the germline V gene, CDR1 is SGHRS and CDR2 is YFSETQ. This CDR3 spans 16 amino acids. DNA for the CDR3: TGCGCCAGCAGAATATCCGGGACAGGGGGGCAAGATACGCAGTATTTT. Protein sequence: CASRISGTGGQDTQYF.

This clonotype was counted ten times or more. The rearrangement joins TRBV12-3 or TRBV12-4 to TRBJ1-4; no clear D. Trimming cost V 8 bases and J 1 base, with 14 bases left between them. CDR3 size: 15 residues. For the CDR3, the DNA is TGTGCCAGCGGTCCGCGGCTGGTAACTAATGAAAAACTGTTTTTT. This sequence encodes CASGPRLVTNEKLFF.

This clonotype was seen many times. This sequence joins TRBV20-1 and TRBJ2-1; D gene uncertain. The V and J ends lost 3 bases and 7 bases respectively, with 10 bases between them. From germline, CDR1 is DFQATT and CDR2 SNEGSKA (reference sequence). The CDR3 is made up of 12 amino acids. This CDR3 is CSASSGPNEQFF. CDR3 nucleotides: TGCAGTGCTAGCAGTGGACCTAATGAGCAGTTCTTC.

CDR3 region: CATSRGPRGTGELFF. DNA of the CDR3: TGTGCCACCAGCAGAGGTCCCAGGGGGACCGGGGAGCTGTTTTTT. The chain uses TRBV15 and TRBJ2-2; 7 bases agree with TRBD1. The CDR3 has 15 amino acids. The ends lost 1 base at V and 5 bases at J; junction bases unmatched: 4. Germline assignment: CDR1 LNHNV and CDR2 YYDKDF (reference sequence).

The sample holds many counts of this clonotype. This CDR3 reads CASSLSLLGSDEQFF. As DNA, the CDR3 is TGTGCCAGCAGCTTATCCCTGCTAGGATCCGATGAGCAGTTCTTC. The rearrangement uses TRBV7-9 and TRBJ2-1; the D is unclear. The ends were cut back, 2 bases at V and 8 bases at J, with 16 bases in the middle. The CDR3 consists of 15 residues. CDR1 and CDR2 from the germline V gene are SEHNR and FQNEAQ (reference sequence). Complete variable domain (other parts from reference TRBV7-9 and TRBJ2-1): DTGVSQNPRHKITKRGQNVTFRCDPISEHNRLYWYRQTLGQGPEFLTYFQNEAQLEKSRLLSDRFSAERPKGSFSTLEIQRTEQGDSAMYLCASSLSLLGSDEQFFGPGTRLTVL.

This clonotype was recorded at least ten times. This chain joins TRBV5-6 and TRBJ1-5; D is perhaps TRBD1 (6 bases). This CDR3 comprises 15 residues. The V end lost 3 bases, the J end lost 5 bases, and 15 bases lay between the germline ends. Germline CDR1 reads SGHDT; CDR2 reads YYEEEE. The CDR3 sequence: CASSYGRDIYQPQHF. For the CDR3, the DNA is TGTGCCAGCAGCTACGGAAGGGACATCTATCAGCCCCAGCATTTT. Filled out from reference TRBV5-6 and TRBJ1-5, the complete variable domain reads DAGVTQSPTHLIKTRGQQVTLRCSPKSGHDTVSWYQQALGQGPQFIFQYYEEEERQRGNFPDRFSGHQFPNYSSELNVNALLLGDSALYLCASSYGRDIYQPQHFGDGTRLSIL.

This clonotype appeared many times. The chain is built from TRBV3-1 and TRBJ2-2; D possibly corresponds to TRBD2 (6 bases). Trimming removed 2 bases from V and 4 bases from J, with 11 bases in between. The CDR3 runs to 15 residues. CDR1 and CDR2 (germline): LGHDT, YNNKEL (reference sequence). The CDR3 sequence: CASSQIAAVTGELFF. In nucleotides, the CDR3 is TGTGCCAGCAGCCAAATAGCGGCGGTCACCGGGGAGCTGTTTTTT.

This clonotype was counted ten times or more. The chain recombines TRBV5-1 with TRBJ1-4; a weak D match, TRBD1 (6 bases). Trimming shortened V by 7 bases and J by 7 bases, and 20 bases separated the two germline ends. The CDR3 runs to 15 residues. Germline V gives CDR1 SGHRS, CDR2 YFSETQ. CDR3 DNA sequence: TGCGCCAGCGGTCTCTCCGGGACATCGATTGAAAAACTGTTTTTT. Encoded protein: CASGLSGTSIEKLFF.

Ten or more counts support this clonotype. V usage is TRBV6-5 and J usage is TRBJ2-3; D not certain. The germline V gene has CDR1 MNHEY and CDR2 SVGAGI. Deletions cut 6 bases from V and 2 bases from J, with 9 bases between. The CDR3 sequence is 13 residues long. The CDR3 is CASRPLTTDTQYF. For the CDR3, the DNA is TGTGCCAGCAGACCACTGACCACAGATACGCAGTATTTT.

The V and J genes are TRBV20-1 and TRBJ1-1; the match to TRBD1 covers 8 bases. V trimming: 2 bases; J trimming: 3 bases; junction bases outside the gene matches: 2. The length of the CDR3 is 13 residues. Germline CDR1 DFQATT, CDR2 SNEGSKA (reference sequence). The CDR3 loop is CSARPQGDTEAFF. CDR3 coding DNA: TGCAGTGCTAGACCACAGGGGGACACTGAAGCTTTCTTT.

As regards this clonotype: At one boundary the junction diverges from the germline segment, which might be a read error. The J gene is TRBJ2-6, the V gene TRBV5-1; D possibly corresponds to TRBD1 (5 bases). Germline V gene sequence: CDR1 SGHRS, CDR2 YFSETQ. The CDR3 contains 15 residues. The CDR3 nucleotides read TGTGCCAGCAGGATCTCCCTCTCTGGGGCCAACTTCCTGACTTTC. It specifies CASRISLSGANFLTF.

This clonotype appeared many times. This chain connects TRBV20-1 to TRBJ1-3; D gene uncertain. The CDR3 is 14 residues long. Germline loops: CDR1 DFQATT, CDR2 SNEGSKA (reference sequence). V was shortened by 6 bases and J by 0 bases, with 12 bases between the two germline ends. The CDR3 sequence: CSALGPNSGNTIYF. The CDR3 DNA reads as TGCAGTGCCTTGGGCCCCAACTCTGGAAACACCATATATTTT.

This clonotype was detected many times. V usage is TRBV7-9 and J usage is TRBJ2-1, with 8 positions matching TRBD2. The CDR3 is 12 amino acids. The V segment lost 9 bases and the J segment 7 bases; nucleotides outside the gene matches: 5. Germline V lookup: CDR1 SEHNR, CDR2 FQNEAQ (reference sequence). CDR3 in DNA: TGTGCCAGTTTCGGACTAGCAAATGAGCAGTTCTTC. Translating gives CASFGLANEQFF.

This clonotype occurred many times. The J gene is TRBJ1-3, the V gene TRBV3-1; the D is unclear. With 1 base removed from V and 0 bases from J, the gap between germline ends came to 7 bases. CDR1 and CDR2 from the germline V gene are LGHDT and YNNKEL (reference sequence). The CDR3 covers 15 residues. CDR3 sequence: CASSQVWSSGNTIYF. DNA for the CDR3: TGTGCCAGCAGCCAAGTTTGGAGCTCTGGAAACACCATATATTTT.

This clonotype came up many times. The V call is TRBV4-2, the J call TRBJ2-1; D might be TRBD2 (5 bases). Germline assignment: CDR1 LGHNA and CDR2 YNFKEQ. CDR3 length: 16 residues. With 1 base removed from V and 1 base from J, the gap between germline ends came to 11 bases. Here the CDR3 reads CASSQASGNSYNEQFF. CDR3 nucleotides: TGTGCCAGCAGCCAAGCCAGCGGAAATTCCTACAATGAGCAGTTCTTC.

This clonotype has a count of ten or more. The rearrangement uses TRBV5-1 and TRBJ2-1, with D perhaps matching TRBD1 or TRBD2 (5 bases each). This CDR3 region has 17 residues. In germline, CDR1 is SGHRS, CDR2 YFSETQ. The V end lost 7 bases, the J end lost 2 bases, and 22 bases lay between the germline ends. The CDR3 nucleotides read TGCGCCAGCGGCCACCAGCTTGGGCAGGGACCCTACAATGAGCAGTTCTTC. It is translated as CASGHQLGQGPYNEQFF.